This T cell receptor (beta chain) emerged from a study of vaccination and CD4 T cells after COVID-19. About the study: Blood was drawn a median around 71 days post second dose, range 14 to 241. Overlapping peptides covering the spike proteins of SARS-CoV-2, HCoV-NL63, HCoV-OC43 and HCoV-229E were added to stimulate cells.

The assay that was used to sequence DNA from cultured CD4+ T cells was the Oncomine TCR Beta short-read assay. MiXCR, run by TCRdb on the PCR reads, gives a single entry per CDR3 protein. Of some 20,000 distinct CDR3 sequences listed, 31% are singletons. Points on this clonotype: Its antigen remains unidentified.

The CDR3 has 16 amino acids. Per the germline V gene, CDR1 is DFQATT and CDR2 is SNEGSKA (reference sequence). The V segment lost 5 bases and the J segment 3 bases; nucleotides outside the gene matches: 13. Treatment noted: roughly 11-day PBMC culture with coronavirus spike peptide pools or control peptides (ViraFEST assay). V is TRBV20-1 and J is TRBJ2-7; 10 bases fit TRBD1. This receptor was taken from a human donor with COVID-19. Input material: cultured CD4+ T cells from blood. CDR3 sequence (DNA): TGCAGTGCTGAAACAAGAAAGGGACAGGGGTTCTACGAGCAGTACTTC. This translates into CSAETRKGQGFYEQYF.